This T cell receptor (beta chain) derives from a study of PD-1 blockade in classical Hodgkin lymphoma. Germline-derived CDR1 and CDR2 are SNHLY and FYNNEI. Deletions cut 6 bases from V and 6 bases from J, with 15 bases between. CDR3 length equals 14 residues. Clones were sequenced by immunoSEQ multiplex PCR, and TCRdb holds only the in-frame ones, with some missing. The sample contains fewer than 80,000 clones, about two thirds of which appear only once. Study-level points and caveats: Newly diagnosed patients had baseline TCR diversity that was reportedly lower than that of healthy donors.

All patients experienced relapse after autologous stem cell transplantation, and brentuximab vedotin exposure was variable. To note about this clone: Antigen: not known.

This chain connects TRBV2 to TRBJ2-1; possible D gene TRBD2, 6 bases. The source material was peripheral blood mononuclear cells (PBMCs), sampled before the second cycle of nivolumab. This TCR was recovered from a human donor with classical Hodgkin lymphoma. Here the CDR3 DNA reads TGTGCCAGCAGGCCTAGCGCAACTTCCAATGAGCAGTTCTTC. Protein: CASRPSATSNEQFF.